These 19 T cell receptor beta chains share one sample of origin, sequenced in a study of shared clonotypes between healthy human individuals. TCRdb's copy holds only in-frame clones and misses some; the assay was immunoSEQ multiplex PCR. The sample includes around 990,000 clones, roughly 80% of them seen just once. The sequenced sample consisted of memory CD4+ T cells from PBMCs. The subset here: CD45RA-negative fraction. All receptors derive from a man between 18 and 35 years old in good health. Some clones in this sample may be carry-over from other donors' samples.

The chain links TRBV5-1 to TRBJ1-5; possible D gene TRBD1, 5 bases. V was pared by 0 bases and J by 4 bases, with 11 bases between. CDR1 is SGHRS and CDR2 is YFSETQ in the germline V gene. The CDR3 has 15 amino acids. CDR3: CASSLVGGINQPQHF. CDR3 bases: TGCGCCAGCAGCTTGGTGGGGGGAATAAATCAGCCCCAGCATTTT.

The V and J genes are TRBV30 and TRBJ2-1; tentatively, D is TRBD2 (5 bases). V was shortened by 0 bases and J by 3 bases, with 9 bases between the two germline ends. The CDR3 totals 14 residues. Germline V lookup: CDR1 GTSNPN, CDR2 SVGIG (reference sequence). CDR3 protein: CAWSVGSFYNEQFF. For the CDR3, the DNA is TGTGCCTGGAGTGTAGGGAGCTTCTACAATGAGCAGTTCTTC.

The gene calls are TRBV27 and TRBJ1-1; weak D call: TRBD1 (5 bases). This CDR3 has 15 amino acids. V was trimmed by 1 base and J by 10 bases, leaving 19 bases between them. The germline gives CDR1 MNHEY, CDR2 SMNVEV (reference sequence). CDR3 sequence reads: CASSLYRQGPVGAFF. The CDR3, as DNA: TGTGCCAGCAGTTTATACCGGCAGGGCCCTGTGGGAGCTTTCTTT.

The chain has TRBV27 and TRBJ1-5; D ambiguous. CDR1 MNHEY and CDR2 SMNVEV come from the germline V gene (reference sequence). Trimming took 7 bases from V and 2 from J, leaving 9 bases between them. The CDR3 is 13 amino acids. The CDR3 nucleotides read TGTGCCAGCAAGGGTAATCGCAATCAGCCCCAGCATTTT. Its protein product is CASKGNRNQPQHF.

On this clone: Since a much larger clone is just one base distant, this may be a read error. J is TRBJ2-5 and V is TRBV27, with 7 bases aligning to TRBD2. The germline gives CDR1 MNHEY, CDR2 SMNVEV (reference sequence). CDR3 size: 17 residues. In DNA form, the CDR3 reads TGTGTCAGCAGTTTATCGGGGGGTACTAATGCCGTAAAGACCCAGTACTTC. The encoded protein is CVSSLSGGTNAVKTQYF.

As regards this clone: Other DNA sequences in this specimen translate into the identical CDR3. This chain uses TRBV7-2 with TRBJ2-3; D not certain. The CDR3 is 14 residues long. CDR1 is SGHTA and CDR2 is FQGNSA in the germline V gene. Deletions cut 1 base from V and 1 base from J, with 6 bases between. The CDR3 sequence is CASSLVGGTDTQYF. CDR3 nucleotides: TGTGCCAGCAGCTTAGTTGGCGGCACAGATACGCAGTATTTT.

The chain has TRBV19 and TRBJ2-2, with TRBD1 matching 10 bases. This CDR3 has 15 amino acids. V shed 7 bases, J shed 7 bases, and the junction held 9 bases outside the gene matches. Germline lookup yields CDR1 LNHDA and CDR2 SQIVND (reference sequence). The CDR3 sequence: CASTAGQGFNGELFF. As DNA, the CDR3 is TGTGCCAGTACGGCGGGACAGGGGTTCAACGGGGAGCTGTTTTTT.

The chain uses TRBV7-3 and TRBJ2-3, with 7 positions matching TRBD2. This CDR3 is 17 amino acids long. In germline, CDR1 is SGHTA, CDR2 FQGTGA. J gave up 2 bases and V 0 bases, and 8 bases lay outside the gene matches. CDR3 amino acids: CASSLTQASGSTDTQYF. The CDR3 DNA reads TGTGCCAGCAGCTTAACGCAAGCTAGCGGTTCCACAGATACGCAGTATTTT.

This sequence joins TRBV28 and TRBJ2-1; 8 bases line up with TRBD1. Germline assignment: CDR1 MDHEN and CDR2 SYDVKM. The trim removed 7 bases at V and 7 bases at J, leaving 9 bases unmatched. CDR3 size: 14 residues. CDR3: CASTPGGAGNEQFF. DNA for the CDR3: TGTGCCAGCACCCCAGGGGGCGCAGGGAATGAGCAGTTCTTC. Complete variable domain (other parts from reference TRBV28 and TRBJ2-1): DVKVTQSSRYLVKRTGEKVFLECVQDMDHENMFWYRQDPGLGLRLIYFSYDVKMKEKGDIPEGYSVSREKKERFSLILESASTNQTSMYLCASTPGGAGNEQFFGPGTRLTVL.

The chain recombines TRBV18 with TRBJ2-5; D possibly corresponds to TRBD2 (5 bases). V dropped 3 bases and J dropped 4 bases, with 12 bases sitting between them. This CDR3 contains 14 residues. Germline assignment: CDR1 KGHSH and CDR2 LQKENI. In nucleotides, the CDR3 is TGTGCCAGCTCACCTACCCGAGGGTCAGAGACCCAGTACTTC. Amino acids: CASSPTRGSETQYF.

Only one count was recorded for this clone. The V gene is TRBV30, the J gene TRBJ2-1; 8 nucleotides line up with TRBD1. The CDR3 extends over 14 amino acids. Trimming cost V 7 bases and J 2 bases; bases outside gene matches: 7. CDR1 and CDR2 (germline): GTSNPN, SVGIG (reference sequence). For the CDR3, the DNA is TGTGCCTCGCACCCGGACAGGGCCTACAATGAGCAGTTCTTC. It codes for CASHPDRAYNEQFF.

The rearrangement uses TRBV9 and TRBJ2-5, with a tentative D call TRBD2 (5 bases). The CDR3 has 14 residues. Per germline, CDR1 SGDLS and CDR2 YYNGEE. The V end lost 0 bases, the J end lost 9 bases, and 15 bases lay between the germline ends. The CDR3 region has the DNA TGTGCCAGCAGCGTAGGATCAGGCCCCGGGGCCCAGTACTTC. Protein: CASSVGSGPGAQYF.

As DNA, the CDR3 is TGTGCCAGCAGCGTAGAACCAATTTTGCTAGCGGGAGGGGGCAATGAGCAGTTCTTC. Its protein is CASSVEPILLAGGGNEQFF. This chain links TRBV9 with TRBJ2-1; 12 positions agree with TRBD2. V dropped 0 bases and J dropped 6; count of bases not matched to a gene: 13. CDR1 is SGDLS, CDR2 YYNGEE, per germline. The CDR3 totals 19 residues.

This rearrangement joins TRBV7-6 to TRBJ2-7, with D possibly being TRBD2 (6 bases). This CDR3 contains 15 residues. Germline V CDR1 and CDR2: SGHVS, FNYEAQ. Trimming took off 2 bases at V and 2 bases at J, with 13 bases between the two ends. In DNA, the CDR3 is TGTGCCAGCAGCTTAAGCTTGTCGGGAGCCTACGAGCAGTACTTC. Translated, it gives CASSLSLSGAYEQYF.

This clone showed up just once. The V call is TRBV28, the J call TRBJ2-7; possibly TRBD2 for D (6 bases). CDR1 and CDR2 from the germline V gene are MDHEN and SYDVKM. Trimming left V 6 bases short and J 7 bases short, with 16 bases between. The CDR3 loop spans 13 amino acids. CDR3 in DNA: TGTGCCAGCAGCCAAGGAGGGGCTGGAGAGCAGTACTTC. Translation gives CASSQGGAGEQYF.

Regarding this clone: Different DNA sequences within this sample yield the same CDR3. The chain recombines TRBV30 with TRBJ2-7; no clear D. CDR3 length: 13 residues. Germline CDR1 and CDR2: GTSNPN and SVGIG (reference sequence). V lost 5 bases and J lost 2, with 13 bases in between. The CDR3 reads CAWGKMEPYEQYF. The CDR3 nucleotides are TGTGCCTGGGGAAAGATGGAGCCCTACGAGCAGTACTTC.

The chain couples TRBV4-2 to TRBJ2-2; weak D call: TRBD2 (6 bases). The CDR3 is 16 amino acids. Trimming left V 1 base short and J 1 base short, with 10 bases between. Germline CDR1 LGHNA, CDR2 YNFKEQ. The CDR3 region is CASSQVVAENTGELFF. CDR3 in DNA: TGTGCCAGCAGCCAAGTTGTAGCGGAGAACACCGGGGAGCTGTTTTTT.

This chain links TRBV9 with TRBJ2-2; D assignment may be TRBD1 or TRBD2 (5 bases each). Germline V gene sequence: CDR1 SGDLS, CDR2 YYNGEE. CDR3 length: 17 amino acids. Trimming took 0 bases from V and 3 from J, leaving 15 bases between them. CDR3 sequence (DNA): TGTGCCAGCAGCGTAGGTGAAGGGAGAGGGGACACCGGGGAGCTGTTTTTT. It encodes CASSVGEGRGDTGELFF.

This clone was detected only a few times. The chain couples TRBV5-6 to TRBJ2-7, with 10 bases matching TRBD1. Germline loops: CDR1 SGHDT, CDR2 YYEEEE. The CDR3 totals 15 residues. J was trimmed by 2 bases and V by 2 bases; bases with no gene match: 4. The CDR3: CASSLTGTGAYEQYF. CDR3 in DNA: TGTGCCAGCAGCTTAACCGGGACAGGGGCCTACGAGCAGTACTTC.